Shown below are 10 T cell receptor beta chains from a single sample sequenced in a study of blood T cell repertoires in COVID-19. Here immunoSEQ multiplex PCR was the method, and the copy in TCRdb shows in-frame clones only, minus some. The table shows around 69,000 clones, with roughly 85% occurring only once. Sequencing input: peripheral blood. All receptors come from a man in his forties or fifties with acute or convalescent COVID-19.

The chain couples TRBV5-1 to TRBJ2-1; perhaps TRBD1 as D (6 bases). This CDR3 has 14 amino acids. Germline loops: CDR1 SGHRS, CDR2 YFSETQ. The V and J ends lost 4 bases and 8 bases respectively, with 16 bases between them. DNA for the CDR3: TGCGCCAGCAGCCGGACCAGGGGCGAGGATGAGCAGTTCTTC. Translation: CASSRTRGEDEQFF.

The chain uses TRBV9 and TRBJ1-1; TRBD1 is a possible D gene (5 bases). There are 18 residues in the CDR3. Germline V gene data show CDR1 as SGDLS and CDR2 as YYNGEE. V lost 0 bases to trimming and J lost 1 base, with 19 bases between them. The CDR3: CASSVATFPGRANTEAFF. CDR3 nucleotides: TGTGCCAGCAGCGTAGCTACATTTCCGGGCAGGGCGAACACTGAAGCTTTCTTT.

The chain combines TRBV5-1 with TRBJ2-5, with 7 bases aligning to TRBD1. This CDR3 has 15 amino acids. The trim removed 1 base at V and 2 bases at J, leaving 5 bases unmatched. The V gene's germline CDR1 is SGHRS and CDR2 YFSETQ. CDR3 in amino acids: CASSLMGQQQETQYF. In DNA, the CDR3 is TGCGCCAGCAGCTTGATGGGACAGCAACAAGAGACCCAGTACTTC.

The chain joins TRBV30 to TRBJ1-2, with D tentatively TRBD1 (6 bases). There are 16 residues in the CDR3. V lost 0 bases and J lost 4, with 18 bases in between. Germline CDR1 reads GTSNPN; CDR2 reads SVGIG (reference sequence). The CDR3 here is CAWSVGGQGRVYGYTF. CDR3 DNA sequence: TGTGCCTGGAGTGTTGGAGGCCAGGGGCGGGTCTATGGCTACACCTTC.

This clone was found once. The gene calls are TRBV6-4 and TRBJ1-1; D is uncertain. Germline V gene sequence: CDR1 MRHNA, CDR2 SNTAGT. V lost 10 bases and J lost 5, with 11 bases in between. The CDR3 has 11 residues. This chain's CDR3 is CANPRDTEAFF. As DNA, the CDR3 is TGTGCCAACCCCCGGGATACTGAAGCTTTCTTT.

The rearrangement uses TRBV29-1 and TRBJ2-5, with a possible D match to TRBD1 (7 bases). The ends were cut back, 7 bases at V and 5 bases at J, with 17 bases in the middle. Per germline, CDR1 SQVTM and CDR2 ANQGSEA. The CDR3 has 13 amino acids. The CDR3: CSAEGRGVETQYF. The CDR3 DNA reads as TGCAGCGCCGAGGGCAGGGGGGTGGAGACCCAGTACTTC.

The rearrangement uses TRBV5-6 and TRBJ1-2; D is unresolved. Germline V CDR1 and CDR2: SGHDT, YYEEEE. Trimming took off 0 bases at V and 7 bases at J, with 19 bases between the two ends. The CDR3 has 16 residues. The CDR3 here is CASSLVPVGTEGGYTF. The DNA of the CDR3 is TGTGCCAGCAGCTTGGTGCCCGTCGGAACGGAGGGTGGCTACACCTTC.

V usage is TRBV7-8 and J usage is TRBJ2-5, with D possibly matching TRBD2 (6 bases). Between the trimmed V and J ends, which lost 5 bases and 5 bases, there was a span of 12 bases. The CDR3 length is 13 residues. CDR1 SGHVS and CDR2 FQNEAQ come from the germline V gene. Here the CDR3 reads CASSRRLGETQYF. The CDR3 DNA reads as TGTGCCAGCAGCCGCCGACTAGGTGAGACCCAGTACTTC.

This clone was observed a handful of times. This chain joins TRBV18 and TRBJ1-2, with 8 bases aligning to TRBD1. J gave up 0 bases and V 3 bases, and 6 bases lay outside the gene matches. This CDR3 contains 16 residues. CDR1 and CDR2 (germline): KGHSH, LQKENI. CDR3 nucleotide sequence: TGTGCCAGCTCACCGGACAGGGATAGAGCTAACTATGGCTACACCTTC. Translating it yields CASSPDRDRANYGYTF.

This clone was counted between two and nine times. CDR3 residues: CASSLGWTGHSGNTIYF. In DNA form, the CDR3 reads TGTGCCAGCAGCTTAGGATGGACAGGTCACTCTGGAAACACCATATATTTT. This chain links TRBV11-2 with TRBJ1-3, with 7 bases identical to TRBD1. Per the germline V gene, CDR1 is SGHAT and CDR2 is FQNNGV. After removal of 1 base from V and 0 bases from J, the junction contained 6 bases not matched to a gene. The CDR3 has 17 residues.